This T cell receptor (beta chain) was identified during a study of spatial heterogeneity in lung cancer. Study overall: Compared with alpha-chain sequences, beta-chain sequences were consistently detected in greater numbers. The study's findings and limits: The number of expanded tumor alpha and beta chains correlated with mutation number.

This clonotype has ten or more counts. The antigen remains unidentified. Every TCR cDNA molecule bore its own unique molecular identifier. TCRdb re-analysed the 5' RACE reads in MiXCR, keeping a single row per CDR3 protein. The top ten clones hold approximately 21% of a sample with some 97,000 distinct CDR3 sequences, roughly 4.5% of them seen once. Specified time point: sample taken at primary tumor resection. Without sorting, whole RNA was sequenced from tumor, nontumor lung or frozen PBMC. V dropped 1 base and J dropped 4 bases, with 13 bases sitting between them. The CDR3 spans 15 residues. Sequencing used lung tumor tissue, obtained at surgery. The rearrangement joins TRBV12-3 or TRBV12-4 to TRBJ1-1; maybe TRBD1 (5 bases). This receptor was obtained from a male donor with early-stage non-small cell lung cancer. Here the CDR3 DNA reads TGTGCCAGCAGTTTAGGGGCAGGGTTGGGCACTGAAGCTTTCTTT. Its translation: CASSLGAGLGTEAFF.